Listed here are 28 T cell receptor beta chains from one sample, sequenced in a study of siplizumab effects on memory and regulatory T cells (dated by TCRdb to between 2019 and 2020). The library was prepared using the immunoSEQ multiplex PCR assay. TCRdb's version of the immuneACCESS table is confined to in-frame rearrangements and falls short of the full clone set. An unresolved V gene accounts for under half of the shortfall where checked; the remainder is of unknown origin. Recorded for this sample are under 95,000 clones; nearly 95% of them occurred a single time. The ten top clones hold around 0.3% of the sample. The source material was non-Treg CD4+ T cells sorted from blood. The cell subset or site label here, explained by the study, means: FACS-sorted unstimulated CD4+ non-regulatory T cells. These receptors were collected from a human donor in good health.

V and J are TRBV6-5 and TRBJ2-1; 7 bases map to TRBD2. The CDR3 covers 14 residues. The germline CDR1 and CDR2 sequences are MNHEY and SVGAGI. Trimming cost V 5 bases and J 1 base; bases outside gene matches: 2. The CDR3 reads CASSGAGSYNEQFF. The CDR3 coding sequence is TGTGCCAGCAGTGGAGCGGGGTCCTACAATGAGCAGTTCTTC.

This chain uses TRBV2 with TRBJ2-7; 8 nucleotides agree with TRBD1. Germline CDR1 is SNHLY and CDR2 is FYNNEI. Unmatched junction bases numbered 5, after V lost 2 bases and J lost 5 bases. This CDR3 has 14 residues. The CDR3 is CASSESDRGHEQYF. CDR3 DNA: TGTGCCAGCAGTGAAAGCGACAGGGGCCACGAGCAGTACTTC.

The rearrangement links TRBV5-8 to TRBJ1-1, with D possibly TRBD1 on 6 matching bases. V was trimmed by 0 bases and J by 5 bases, leaving 11 bases between them. The CDR3 runs 14 residues. Germline V gene lookup returns CDR1 SGHTS and CDR2 YDEGEE. This CDR3 reads CASSLAGGWTEAFF. DNA of the CDR3: TGTGCCAGCAGCTTGGCGGGGGGCTGGACTGAAGCTTTCTTT. Variable domain in full (rest from reference TRBV5-8 and TRBJ1-1): EAGVTQSPTHLIKTRGQQATLRCSPISGHTSVYWYQQALGLGLQFLLWYDEGEERNRGNFPPRFSGRQFPNYSSELNVNALELEDSALYLCASSLAGGWTEAFFGQGTRLTVV.

The J gene is TRBJ2-5, the V gene TRBV10-2; a possible D gene is TRBD2 (6 bases). Germline V gene data show CDR1 as WSHSY and CDR2 as SAAADI. V lost 4 bases and J lost 1, with 10 bases in between. The CDR3 consists of 14 residues. CDR3 region: CASSAARGQETQYF. The CDR3 nucleotides read TGCGCCAGCAGTGCGGCGCGGGGCCAAGAGACCCAGTACTTC.

The genes are TRBV7-2 and TRBJ2-1, with D uncertain. The V end was cut by 5 bases, the J end by 7 bases, with 9 bases between. The CDR3 has 12 amino acids. The germline V gene has CDR1 SGHTA and CDR2 FQGNSA. The DNA for the CDR3 is TGTGCCAGCAGCCTAAGTTGGAATGAGCAGTTCTTC. Translation: CASSLSWNEQFF.

This sequence joins TRBV18 and TRBJ1-1, with TRBD1 matching over 10 bases. CDR3 length: 14 amino acids. The V segment lost 6 bases and the J segment 2 bases; nucleotides outside the gene matches: 3. CDR1 is KGHSH, CDR2 LQKENI, per germline. CDR3 loop: CASSRTGGNTEAFF. The CDR3 DNA is TGTGCCAGCTCTCGGACAGGGGGAAACACTGAAGCTTTCTTT.

V usage is TRBV13 and J usage is TRBJ2-3; 11 nucleotides align to TRBD1. The CDR3 has 14 residues. Germline CDR1 is PRHDT and CDR2 is FYEKMQ (reference sequence). V was pared by 4 bases and J by 6 bases, with 3 bases of the junction left unmatched. The CDR3: CASSSGQGADTQYF. CDR3 DNA sequence: TGTGCCAGCAGCTCAGGACAGGGGGCGGATACGCAGTATTTT.

The gene calls are TRBV21-1 and TRBJ2-1; no DNA check was done on the table's D call, TRBD2. TRBV21-1 is given as a pseudogene. The length of the CDR3 is 17 residues. CDR3 residues: CASSKFKTSGRYNEQFF. The CDR3 nucleotides are TGTGCCAGCAGCAAATTCAAGACTAGCGGGAGGTACAATGAGCAGTTCTTC.

This clone showed up just once. The rearrangement uses TRBV6-5 and TRBJ1-1; 11 nucleotides align to TRBD1. This CDR3 region has 14 residues. The V gene's germline CDR1 is MNHEY and CDR2 SVGAGI. V was clipped by 2 bases and J by 4 bases; unmatched bases: 0. The chain's CDR3 is CASSYGQGATEAFF. The CDR3 nucleotides read TGTGCCAGCAGTTACGGACAGGGGGCCACTGAAGCTTTCTTT.

This sequence joins TRBV29-1 and TRBJ2-7, with 8 bases that match TRBD1. Germline V gene sequence: CDR1 SQVTM, CDR2 ANQGSEA. CDR3 length equals 14 residues. Trimming cost V 6 bases and J 3 bases; bases outside gene matches: 10. The CDR3 loop is CSVVWTGTFYEQYF. The CDR3 region has the DNA TGCAGCGTCGTGTGGACAGGGACCTTCTACGAGCAGTACTTC.

The V call is TRBV6-5, the J call TRBJ1-3; D perhaps matches TRBD1 (6 bases). CDR1 and CDR2 from the germline V gene are MNHEY and SVGAGI. V dropped 8 bases and J dropped 3 bases, with 11 bases sitting between them. The CDR3 extends over 13 amino acids. The CDR3 coding sequence is TGTGCCAGCCGGGCAGGGGATGGAAACACCATATATTTT. It yields the protein CASRAGDGNTIYF.

The chain recombines TRBV28 with TRBJ1-1, with a possible D match to TRBD1 (5 bases). The CDR3 extends over 14 amino acids. Per the germline V gene, CDR1 is MDHEN and CDR2 is SYDVKM. Deletions cut 5 bases from V and 1 base from J, with 11 bases between. The CDR3 reads CASSLGTANTEAFF. The CDR3 region has the DNA TGTGCCAGCAGTCTCGGGACGGCGAACACTGAAGCTTTCTTT.

The chain couples TRBV20-1 to TRBJ2-7; D is undetermined. The CDR3 totals 11 residues. Between the trimmed V and J ends, which lost 3 bases and 10 bases, there was a span of 13 bases. The germline gives CDR1 DFQATT, CDR2 SNEGSKA (reference sequence). Here the CDR3 reads CSARTTDLQYF. In DNA, the CDR3 is TGCAGTGCTAGGACGACCGACTTACAGTACTTC.

The chain employs TRBV10-3 and TRBJ2-7; perhaps TRBD1 as D (6 bases). V lost 6 bases to trimming and J lost 5 bases, with 14 bases between them. Germline V lookup: CDR1 ENHRY, CDR2 SYGVKD. The CDR3 is made up of 13 amino acids. The CDR3 spells CAIRLGQRDEQYF. The DNA of the CDR3 is TGTGCCATCAGACTTGGACAGAGGGACGAGCAGTACTTC.

The chain combines TRBV2 with TRBJ2-5; TRBD1 is a possible D gene (6 bases). Germline CDR1 SNHLY, CDR2 FYNNEI. The CDR3 totals 14 residues. Trimming stripped 7 bases from V and 1 base from J, with 13 bases between. The CDR3 nucleotides read TGTGCCAGCACAACAGGGTCGCCCCAAGAGACCCAGTACTTC. Protein sequence: CASTTGSPQETQYF.

The V and J genes are TRBV12-5 and TRBJ2-5; 12 bases line up with TRBD2. The CDR3 sequence is 20 residues long. V dropped 0 bases and J dropped 4; count of bases not matched to a gene: 15. Germline values: CDR1 LGHNT, CDR2 FRNRAP. CDR3 sequence: CASGLVRTGPSGRAGETQYF. The DNA of the CDR3 is TGTGCTAGTGGTTTGGTGAGGACAGGGCCTAGCGGGAGGGCCGGAGAGACCCAGTACTTC.

The chain recombines TRBV19 with TRBJ1-5; D not certain. The ends were cut back, 5 bases at V and 0 bases at J, with 17 bases in the middle. Germline V gene data show CDR1 as LNHDA and CDR2 as SQIVND (reference sequence). The length of the CDR3 is 17 residues. CDR3 nucleotide sequence: TGTGCCAGTAGTCGAGTGGACGGTAGTTATAGCAATCAGCCCCAGCATTTT. This codes for CASSRVDGSYSNQPQHF.

This CDR3 is CASSLVGRGDYGYTF. The CDR3 nucleotides are TGCGCCAGCAGCTTGGTAGGCAGGGGCGACTATGGCTACACCTTC. The chain joins TRBV5-1 to TRBJ1-2, with D maybe TRBD1 (6 bases). Germline CDR1 SGHRS, CDR2 YFSETQ. V lost 0 bases and J lost 3, with 12 bases in between. The CDR3 consists of 15 residues. The whole variable domain, remainder taken from reference TRBV5-1 and TRBJ1-2, is KAGVTQTPRYLIKTRGQQVTLSCSPISGHRSVSWYQQTPGQGLQFLFEYFSETQRNKGNFPGRFSGRQFSNSRSEMNVSTLELGDSALYLCASSLVGRGDYGYTFGSGTRLTVV.

The CDR3 DNA sequence: TGTGCCAGCCTCCCGGGGCAGCCCCTAAGGTGTTCACCCCTCCACTTT. This codes for CASLPGQPLRCSPLHF. The gene calls are TRBV19 and TRBJ1-6; a weak D match, TRBD1 (5 bases). Germline CDR1 and CDR2: LNHDA and SQIVND (reference sequence). The CDR3 loop spans 16 amino acids. The ends were cut back, 9 bases at V and 9 bases at J, with 24 bases in the middle.

CDR3 nucleotide sequence: TGTGCCAGCAGCTTATTATCCGGCGGGGAGTCTGGAAACACCATATATTTT. Protein: CASSLLSGGESGNTIYF. This chain links TRBV7-6 with TRBJ1-3; no clear D gene. The length of the CDR3 is 17 residues. CDR1 is SGHVS and CDR2 is FNYEAQ in the germline V gene. Trimming left V 2 bases short and J 1 base short, with 15 bases between.

This sequence joins TRBV5-4 and TRBJ1-2; no definite D call. This CDR3 has 14 amino acids. V was trimmed by 4 bases and J by 1 base, leaving 11 bases between them. Per the germline V gene, CDR1 is SGHNT and CDR2 is YYREEE (reference sequence). CDR3 nucleotide sequence: TGTGCCAGCAGCGGGGAAATCCTTAACTATGGCTACACCTTC. Translated, it gives CASSGEILNYGYTF. The whole variable domain, filled in from reference TRBV5-4 and TRBJ1-2, reads ETGVTQSPTHLIKTRGQQVTLRCSSQSGHNTVSWYQQALGQGPQFIFQYYREEENGRGNFPPRFSGLQFPNYSSELNVNALELDDSALYLCASSGEILNYGYTFGSGTRLTVV.

The chain employs TRBV7-8 and TRBJ1-3; maybe TRBD1 (5 bases). Germline CDR1 and CDR2: SGHVS and FQNEAQ. The CDR3 consists of 15 residues. The germline V and J ends were trimmed by 5 bases and 0 bases, with 11 bases remaining between them. Written as DNA, the CDR3 is TGTGCCAGCAGCCCGAGAGACAGCTCTGGAAACACCATATATTTT. The encoded protein is CASSPRDSSGNTIYF. Together with reference TRBV7-8 and TRBJ1-3, the CDR3 gives the full variable domain: GAGVSQSPRYKVAKRGQDVALRCDPISGHVSLFWYQQALGQGPEFLTYFQNEAQLDKSGLPSDRFFAERPEGSVSTLKIQRTQQEDSAVYLCASSPRDSSGNTIYFGEGSWLTVV.

This clone came up once. The chain employs TRBV2 and TRBJ1-2, with 7 bases matching TRBD1. V lost 6 bases and J lost 4; bases outside the gene matches: 8. The CDR3 contains 14 residues. Germline-derived CDR1 and CDR2 are SNHLY and FYNNEI. DNA for the CDR3: TGTGCCAGCAGGGACACAGGGGTGGTCTATGGCTACACCTTC. The encoded protein is CASRDTGVVYGYTF.

The chain links TRBV28 to TRBJ1-2; D call uncertain. The CDR3 runs 11 residues. The germline V gene encodes CDR1 MDHEN and CDR2 SYDVKM. V was shortened by 10 bases and J by 2 bases, with 8 bases between the two germline ends. CDR3 in DNA: TGTGCCACCCGGCAGAACTATGGCTACACCTTC. Its protein is CATRQNYGYTF.

Details on this clone: At one of its ends the junction is not consistent with the germline gene, which may arise from a read error. The chain recombines TRBV7-9 with TRBJ1-2; tentatively, D is TRBD1 (5 bases). The V gene's germline CDR1 is SEHNR and CDR2 FQNEAQ (reference sequence). The CDR3 totals 14 residues. This CDR3 is CASGLFDSDYGYTF. In DNA, the CDR3 is TGTGCCAGCGGCTTATTCGACAGTGACTATGGCTACACCTTC.

The V call is TRBV7-9, the J call TRBJ2-1; no clear D gene. Trimming cost V 5 bases and J 8 bases, with 7 bases left between them. Per germline, CDR1 SEHNR and CDR2 FQNEAQ (reference sequence). The CDR3 extends over 11 amino acids. The CDR3 protein is CASSRWDEQFF. The CDR3 DNA sequence: TGTGCCAGCAGCCGTTGGGATGAGCAGTTCTTC.

This clone occurred a few times. Other nucleotide sequences from this sample produce the same CDR3. This rearrangement joins TRBV5-1 to TRBJ2-5, with D unresolved. Trimming pared 3 bases from V and 1 base from J, leaving 1 base between. CDR1 and CDR2 (germline): SGHRS, YFSETQ. The CDR3 is 11 residues long. The CDR3 sequence: CASSSQETQYF. The DNA for the CDR3 is TGCGCCAGCAGCTCCCAAGAGACCCAGTACTTC. Full variable domain (missing parts from reference TRBV5-1 and TRBJ2-5): KAGVTQTPRYLIKTRGQQVTLSCSPISGHRSVSWYQQTPGQGLQFLFEYFSETQRNKGNFPGRFSGRQFSNSRSEMNVSTLELGDSALYLCASSSQETQYFGPGTRLLVL.

In DNA, the CDR3 is TGTGCCAGCAGCTTATGGCGGGAGCGGGGCGGGGAGCTGTTTTTT. This sequence encodes CASSLWRERGGELFF. This sequence joins TRBV11-2 and TRBJ2-2; TRBD2 aligns across 7 bases. The ends lost 2 bases at V and 7 bases at J; junction bases unmatched: 7. This CDR3 spans 15 amino acids. Germline CDR1 reads SGHAT; CDR2 reads FQNNGV.